Following are 3 T cell receptor beta chains from one sample sequenced in a study of cytomegalovirus exposure and HLA in healthy donors. PCR employed 60 Vbeta and 13 Jbeta primers. The data were produced by immunoSEQ multiplex PCR, yet TCRdb's version contains in-frame clones alone and is incomplete. The sample includes approximately 130,000 clones, 80% to 90% of them seen just once. Sequences were obtained from PBMCs. The receptor set was obtained from a man aged 35 to 55 in good health and CMV-seronegative.

The chain joins TRBV9 to TRBJ2-3, with D maybe TRBD1 (7 bases). V lost 2 bases, J lost 2 bases, and 15 bases lay in between. This CDR3 spans 16 amino acids. CDR1 and CDR2 from the germline V gene are SGDLS and YYNGEE. The CDR3 nucleotides are TGTGCCAGCAGCGTCGGAGGGACAGTGTTCACAGATACGCAGTATTTT. Translation gives CASSVGGTVFTDTQYF.

V and J are TRBV7-9 and TRBJ1-1; 11 bases agree with TRBD1. The V gene's germline CDR1 is SEHNR and CDR2 FQNEAQ (reference sequence). V trimming: 4 bases; J trimming: 5 bases; junction bases outside the gene matches: 6. The CDR3 extends over 15 amino acids. CDR3 bases: TGTGCCAGCAGCTCTGGACAGGGGGCAGGTACTGAAGCTTTCTTT. Its protein product is CASSSGQGAGTEAFF.

V and J are TRBV9 and TRBJ2-5; 8 nucleotides agree with TRBD1. Germline assignment: CDR1 SGDLS and CDR2 YYNGEE. This CDR3 contains 16 residues. With V trimmed by 2 bases and J by 4 bases, 10 bases remained unmatched. CDR3 protein: CASSVSPDRGGETQYF. The CDR3 DNA reads TGTGCCAGCAGCGTTTCACCCGACAGGGGTGGAGAGACCCAGTACTTC.